Sequencing of this T cell receptor (beta chain) was carried out in a study of long-term antiretroviral therapy in people with HIV. The run of the v3.0 immunoSEQ assay was at survey level. The data were produced by immunoSEQ multiplex PCR, yet TCRdb's version contains in-frame clones alone and is incomplete. Of more than 20,000 clones in the sample, roughly 77% were seen once. V shed 4 bases, J shed 5 bases, and the junction held 8 bases outside the gene matches. This CDR3 contains 15 residues. Germline CDR1 SGHRS, CDR2 YFSETQ. The sequence came from a man aged 25 to 45 with HIV. The sample was unsorted PBMCs, taken 4.4 years after starting antiretroviral therapy. V is TRBV5-1 and J is TRBJ2-7; TRBD2 agrees at 11 bases. The CDR3 loop reads CASSASGRYAHEQYF. CDR3 sequence (DNA): TGCGCCAGCAGCGCTAGCGGGAGGTATGCCCACGAGCAGTACTTC.